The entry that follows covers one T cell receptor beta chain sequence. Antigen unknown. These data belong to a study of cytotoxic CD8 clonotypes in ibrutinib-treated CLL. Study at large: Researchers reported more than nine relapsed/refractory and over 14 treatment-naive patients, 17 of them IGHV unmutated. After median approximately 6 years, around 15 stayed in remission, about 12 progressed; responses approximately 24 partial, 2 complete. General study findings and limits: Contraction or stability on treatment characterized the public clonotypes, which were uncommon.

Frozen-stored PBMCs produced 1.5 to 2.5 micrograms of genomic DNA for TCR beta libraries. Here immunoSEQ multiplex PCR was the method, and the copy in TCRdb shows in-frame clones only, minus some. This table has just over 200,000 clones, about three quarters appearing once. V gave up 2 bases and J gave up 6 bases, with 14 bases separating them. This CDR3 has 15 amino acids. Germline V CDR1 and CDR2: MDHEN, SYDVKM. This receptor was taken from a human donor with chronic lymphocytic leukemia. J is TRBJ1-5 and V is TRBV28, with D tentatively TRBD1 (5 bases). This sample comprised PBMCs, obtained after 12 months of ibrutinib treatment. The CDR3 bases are TGTGCCAGCAGTTTAGACTCAGGGTTCGGTCAGCCCCAGCATTTT. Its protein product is CASSLDSGFGQPQHF.